These T cell receptor beta chains were read from a single sample in a study of cytomegalovirus exposure and HLA in healthy donors. Repertoires were generated with immunoSEQ multiplex PCR, while TCRdb's copy carries only in-frame clones and drops some. The sample lists roughly 190,000 clones; 79% were seen once. Sequencing was done on a sample of PBMCs. The receptors derive from a woman between 50 and 59 years old in good health and CMV-seronegative. Both conserved end residues are part of each CDR3. The order of the fields is V gene, J gene, clone size, CDR3 length, CDR3 protein. The size entry is marked missing in some rows and otherwise reads once, few, many or a size class.

TRBV7-9	TRBJ2-3	once	11	CASSHTDTQYF
TRBV10-1	TRBJ2-1	.	16	CASSAYSGGGSNEQFF
TRBV18	TRBJ1-2	.	14	CASSPRTDNYGYTF
TRBV6-5	TRBJ2-7	.	15	CASSYGLAGAYEQYF
TRBV19	TRBJ1-2	.	15	CASSIDPDRSDGYTF
TRBV29-1	TRBJ1-2	once	15	CSVAGVTRSNYGYTF
TRBV16	TRBJ2-3	.	13	CASSWRAVDTQYF
TRBV2	TRBJ1-6	.	15	CASRETGAYNSPLHF
TRBV5-4	TRBJ2-2	once	17	CAYRPGVAGARAGELFF
TRBV19	TRBJ1-1	.	16	CASIHSAGAMNTEAFF
TRBV7-3	TRBJ1-1	.	14	CASSSGTGGTEAFF
TRBV28	TRBJ1-1	.	14	CASRRQGSPTEAFF
TRBV28	TRBJ1-3	.	15	CASSRQGSSGNTIYF
TRBV7-9	TRBJ2-7	.	17	CASSLAGTSGRAYEQYF
TRBV6-1	TRBJ2-5	few	15	CASRAGVRGGETQYF
TRBV7-3	TRBJ2-3	.	15	CASSLQGGGSTRLYF
TRBV10-2	TRBJ1-5	few	15	CASSDFGQGDQPQHF
TRBV28	TRBJ2-7	.	15	CASSLPRGLSYEQYF
TRBV25-1	TRBJ2-1	.	15	CASSKTGNRYNEQFF
TRBV29-1	TRBJ1-4	.	13	CSVSGQINEKLFF
TRBV4-2	TRBJ1-1	.	16	CASSLNPGTGWAEAFF
TRBV9	TRBJ2-7	.	16	CASSAAVAGASYEQYF
TRBV28	TRBJ2-2	.	13	CAIGGLNTGELFF
TRBV6-1	TRBJ1-2	.	11	CASSYRGGYTF
TRBV18	TRBJ2-7	once	16	CASSPNTGTRAYEQYF
TRBV7-2	TRBJ1-5	.	15	CASREWTGDNQPQHF
TRBV5-8	TRBJ1-3	.	14	CASRPLENGNTIYF